Following are 26 T cell receptor beta chains from one sample sequenced in a study of beta chain features in type 1 diabetes. Of the isolated RNA, all was reverse transcribed, and so the sequenced material was expressed TCRB transcripts. Generated by immunoSEQ multiplex PCR, the TCRdb table keeps only in-frame clones and is missing some. The sample carries under 800,000 clones, roughly 16% recorded once. Sequences were obtained from naive CD4+ T cells from blood. These receptor sequences come from a man aged 18 to 35 in good health.

This clone was counted at least ten times. CDR3 residues: CAKKETQYF. CDR3 DNA: TGTGCCAAGAAAGAGACCCAGTACTTC. The rearrangement uses TRBV19 and TRBJ2-5; D remains unclear. In germline, CDR1 is LNHDA, CDR2 SQIVND (reference sequence). The V end was cut by 10 bases, the J end by 3 bases, with 3 bases between. The CDR3 covers 9 residues. Variable domain in full (rest from reference TRBV19 and TRBJ2-5): DGGITQSPKYLFRKEGQNVTLSCEQNLNHDAMYWYRQDPGQGLRLIYYSQIVNDFQKGDIAEGYSVSREKKESFPLTVTSAQKNPTAFYLCAKKETQYFGPGTRLLVL.

This clone was found a few times. The CDR3 sequence: CASSQDQRGSEQYF. Here the CDR3 DNA reads TGCGCCAGCAGCCAAGATCAACGAGGCAGCGAGCAGTACTTC. V and J are TRBV4-1 and TRBJ2-7; no definite D call. The V gene's germline CDR1 is MGHRA and CDR2 YSYEKL. The CDR3 is 14 residues long. Trimming shortened V by 0 bases and J by 6 bases, and 12 bases separated the two germline ends.

This sequence joins TRBV2 and TRBJ2-7; D remains ambiguous. Trimming shortened V by 7 bases and J by 1 base, and 8 bases separated the two germline ends. CDR3 length: 12 residues. CDR1 and CDR2 from the germline V gene are SNHLY and FYNNEI. In nucleotides, the CDR3 is TGTGCCAGCAAGGCAGATTCCTACGAGCAGTACTTC. Translated: CASKADSYEQYF.

The sample holds a few counts of this clone. CDR3 amino acids: CASSPWGREQFF. For the CDR3, the DNA is TGTGCCAGCAGTCCCTGGGGGCGGGAGCAGTTCTTC. The chain employs TRBV27 and TRBJ2-1; maybe TRBD1 (6 bases). V was pared by 5 bases and J by 10 bases, with 12 bases between. The germline V gene has CDR1 MNHEY and CDR2 SMNVEV (reference sequence). The CDR3 extends over 12 amino acids.

The gene calls are TRBV27 and TRBJ2-3, with 13 bases lining up with TRBD2. From germline, CDR1 is MNHEY and CDR2 SMNVEV (reference sequence). J gave up 2 bases and V 4 bases, and 9 bases lay outside the gene matches. The CDR3 runs 18 residues. The CDR3 reads CASSSRRTSGSFTDTQYF. The CDR3 DNA is TGTGCCAGCAGTTCCCGTAGGACTAGCGGGAGTTTCACAGATACGCAGTATTTT.

A few counts support this clone. CDR3 in DNA: TGTGCCAGCAGACTGGGACTAGCGGTCCCCTACGAGCAGTACTTC. Translation gives CASRLGLAVPYEQYF. The chain joins TRBV6-6 to TRBJ2-7; 11 nucleotides agree with TRBD2. This CDR3 region has 15 residues. Unmatched junction bases numbered 6, after V lost 6 bases and J lost 2 bases. Germline lookup yields CDR1 MNHNY and CDR2 SVGAGI (reference sequence).

The rearrangement uses TRBV4-3 and TRBJ2-2, with D perhaps TRBD2 (5 bases). The CDR3 is 14 amino acids. From germline, CDR1 is LGHNA and CDR2 YSLEER. V lost 1 base and J 6 bases, leaving 9 bases between the germline ends. CDR3 residues: CASSQGGMPGELFF. For the CDR3, the DNA is TGCGCCAGCAGCCAAGGAGGGATGCCCGGGGAGCTGTTTTTT.

The chain joins TRBV5-4 to TRBJ1-5; TRBD1 might be the D (5 bases). V lost 3 bases and J lost 3, with 10 bases in between. Germline lookup yields CDR1 SGHNT and CDR2 YYREEE (reference sequence). The CDR3 is 14 amino acids. The CDR3, as DNA: TGTGCCAGCAGCTACGGAGGGGTCAATCAGCCCCAGCATTTT. Protein: CASSYGGVNQPQHF.

The V and J genes are TRBV10-3 and TRBJ2-7; 11 positions agree with TRBD2. The CDR3 runs to 14 residues. Looked up from germline, CDR1 is ENHRY and CDR2 is SYGVKD. The ends lost 10 bases at V and 2 bases at J; junction bases unmatched: 7. The CDR3 DNA reads as TGTGCCACGGCTAGCGGGGGGCCAACCTACGAGCAGTACTTC. Amino acids: CATASGGPTYEQYF.

The chain employs TRBV28 and TRBJ1-1; D perhaps matches TRBD1 (6 bases). Germline lookup yields CDR1 MDHEN and CDR2 SYDVKM. This CDR3 has 14 amino acids. V was trimmed by 7 bases and J by 5 bases, leaving 17 bases between them. In nucleotides, the CDR3 is TGTGCCAGCACCCGAGGGGGGCGAGGTACTGAAGCTTTCTTT. Amino acids: CASTRGGRGTEAFF.

This clone was picked up a small number of times. The V call is TRBV6-1, the J call TRBJ1-1, with a tentative D call TRBD1 (5 bases). The CDR3 consists of 12 residues. CDR1 and CDR2 (germline): MNHNS, SASEGT. V lost 6 bases and J lost 5, with 10 bases in between. CDR3 sequence: CASSRRGTEAFF. The CDR3 bases are TGTGCCAGCAGCCGGCGGGGGACTGAAGCTTTCTTT.

This clone was found a few times. The rearrangement uses TRBV5-4 and TRBJ2-3; 7 nucleotides agree with TRBD2. This CDR3 region has 17 residues. Germline V lookup: CDR1 SGHNT, CDR2 YYREEE (reference sequence). Losses at the gene ends were 3 bases for V and 1 base for J; bases not matched to a gene: 11. CDR3: CASSSLTWTRGTDTQYF. DNA for the CDR3: TGTGCCAGCAGCTCCCTAACGTGGACTAGGGGCACAGATACGCAGTATTTT.

This chain's CDR3 is CASSPGAGVFYEQYF. The CDR3 coding sequence is TGCGCCAGCAGCCCGGGGGCGGGAGTGTTCTACGAGCAGTACTTC. The chain joins TRBV5-1 to TRBJ2-7; D may be TRBD2 (7 bases). Germline V lookup: CDR1 SGHRS, CDR2 YFSETQ. Trimming shortened V by 4 bases and J by 3 bases, and 17 bases separated the two germline ends. There are 15 residues in the CDR3.

The chain uses TRBV6-5 and TRBJ2-7; D call uncertain. The CDR3 is 15 residues long. Trimming pared 0 bases from V and 2 bases from J, leaving 11 bases between. Germline CDR1 MNHEY, CDR2 SVGAGI. CDR3 nucleotides: TGTGCCAGCAGTTACTCGGTGGCTGCACCCTACGAGCAGTACTTC. This gives the protein CASSYSVAAPYEQYF.

This clone was recorded a few times. The chain joins TRBV25-1 to TRBJ2-5; D is undetermined. The CDR3 consists of 15 residues. The germline V and J ends were trimmed by 6 bases and 1 base, with 15 bases remaining between them. The germline V gene has CDR1 MGHDK and CDR2 SYGVNS. The CDR3 DNA reads TGTGCCAGCAGCAGAAGTTCGCAGGCCCAAGAGACCCAGTACTTC. Residues: CASSRSSQAQETQYF.

A single count supports this clone. The gene calls are TRBV7-9 and TRBJ2-3; 11 bases align to TRBD2. The CDR3 consists of 16 residues. Trimming cost V 6 bases and J 4 bases; bases outside gene matches: 9. The germline V gene encodes CDR1 SEHNR and CDR2 FQNEAQ (reference sequence). CDR3 protein: CASRNSGGARSDTQYF. The CDR3 DNA is TGTGCCAGCAGAAATAGCGGGGGGGCCCGGTCAGATACGCAGTATTTT.

This clone was counted between two and nine times. This sequence joins TRBV5-6 and TRBJ1-4; D may be TRBD1 (5 bases). V lost 1 base, J lost 1 base, and 11 bases lay in between. There are 16 residues in the CDR3. The germline gives CDR1 SGHDT, CDR2 YYEEEE. Here the CDR3 DNA reads TGTGCCAGCAGCTTGACAGGAGGAGTAACTAATGAAAAACTGTTTTTT. This translates into CASSLTGGVTNEKLFF.

This clone turned up a few times. The CDR3 loop reads CASSPPQSENTEAFF. Here the CDR3 DNA reads TGTGCCAGCTCACCACCTCAGAGCGAGAACACTGAAGCTTTCTTT. The rearrangement uses TRBV18 and TRBJ1-1; no firm D call. With 0 bases removed from V and 1 base from J, the gap between germline ends came to 9 bases. This CDR3 contains 15 residues. Germline-derived CDR1 and CDR2 are KGHSH and LQKENI. The full variable domain, with the rest looked up from reference TRBV18 and TRBJ1-1, is NAGVMQNPRHLVRRRGQEARLRCSPMKGHSHVYWYRQLPEEGLKFMVYLQKENIIDESGMPKERFSAEFPKEGPSILRIQQVVRGDSAAYFCASSPPQSENTEAFFGQGTRLTVV.

CDR3 nucleotides: TGCGCCAGCAGCCCGGGACTTAGAACTTACAATGAGCAGTTCTTC. Translated, it gives CASSPGLRTYNEQFF. The rearrangement joins TRBV5-1 to TRBJ2-1, with a possible D match to TRBD2 (6 bases). Trimming took off 4 bases at V and 4 bases at J, with 15 bases between the two ends. CDR3 length: 15 residues. Germline values: CDR1 SGHRS, CDR2 YFSETQ.

This clone has a handful of counts. The chain is built from TRBV10-3 and TRBJ2-1, with D possibly being TRBD1 (6 bases). The CDR3 is made up of 14 amino acids. The germline V and J ends were trimmed by 8 bases and 1 base, with 12 bases remaining between them. CDR1 and CDR2 (germline): ENHRY, SYGVKD. The CDR3 loop is CAIGRGASYNEQFF. The CDR3 bases are TGTGCCATCGGCAGGGGCGCTTCCTACAATGAGCAGTTCTTC.

The table lists this clone with a few counts. The chain links TRBV4-2 to TRBJ1-2; 10 bases fit TRBD1. Germline V lookup: CDR1 LGHNA, CDR2 YNFKEQ. This CDR3 is built from 16 residues. The ends lost 4 bases at V and 5 bases at J; junction bases unmatched: 10. The CDR3 sequence: CASSPSGQGNRYGYTF. The DNA of the CDR3 is TGTGCCAGCAGCCCTTCGGGACAGGGGAATCGGTATGGCTACACCTTC.

The CDR3 protein is CASSSGQGGYQPQHF. The CDR3 DNA is TGTGCCAGCAGTTCCGGACAGGGTGGGTATCAGCCCCAGCATTTT. V gene TRBV6-5 combines with J gene TRBJ1-5; 8 bases line up with TRBD1. The length of the CDR3 is 15 residues. The germline V gene has CDR1 MNHEY and CDR2 SVGAGI. V lost 4 bases to trimming and J lost 5 bases; unmatched junction nucleotides: 7.

In its sample, this clone was seen a few times. The chain carries TRBV7-2 and TRBJ2-5; 7 nucleotides line up with TRBD1. This CDR3 region has 15 residues. Per germline, CDR1 SGHTA and CDR2 FQGNSA. V dropped 2 bases and J dropped 4; count of bases not matched to a gene: 7. CDR3 region: CASSLSVGQLETQYF. The DNA of the CDR3 is TGTGCCAGCAGCTTATCCGTGGGACAGCTAGAGACCCAGTACTTC.

This clone was found a few times. This chain connects TRBV5-1 to TRBJ1-1; TRBD1 matches at 11 bases. Germline trimming cut 9 bases from V and 0 bases from J; bases unmatched to any gene: 4. Germline lookup yields CDR1 SGHRS and CDR2 YFSETQ. The CDR3 has 14 residues. The CDR3 here is CATGQGAVNTEAFF. The CDR3 region has the DNA TGCGCCACTGGACAGGGGGCCGTGAACACTGAAGCTTTCTTT.

This clone has more than one count but fewer than ten. The rearrangement uses TRBV18 and TRBJ1-2; TRBD1 matches 8 bases. V dropped 2 bases and J dropped 3; count of bases not matched to a gene: 11. Germline V lookup: CDR1 KGHSH, CDR2 LQKENI. CDR3 length: 17 amino acids. CDR3 in amino acids: CASSPKMTGVFDYGYTF. The CDR3 DNA is TGTGCCAGCTCACCAAAGATGACAGGGGTGTTCGACTATGGCTACACCTTC.

With respect to this clone: The sample holds other DNA sequences that translate to the same CDR3. This chain links TRBV7-9 with TRBJ1-1; D is perhaps TRBD1 (5 bases). The germline gives CDR1 SEHNR, CDR2 FQNEAQ (reference sequence). CDR3 length: 13 amino acids. Between the trimmed V and J ends, which lost 3 bases and 2 bases, there was a span of 7 bases. CDR3 bases: TGTGCCAGCAGCTTTCAGGGTAACACTGAAGCTTTCTTT. Its translation is CASSFQGNTEAFF.